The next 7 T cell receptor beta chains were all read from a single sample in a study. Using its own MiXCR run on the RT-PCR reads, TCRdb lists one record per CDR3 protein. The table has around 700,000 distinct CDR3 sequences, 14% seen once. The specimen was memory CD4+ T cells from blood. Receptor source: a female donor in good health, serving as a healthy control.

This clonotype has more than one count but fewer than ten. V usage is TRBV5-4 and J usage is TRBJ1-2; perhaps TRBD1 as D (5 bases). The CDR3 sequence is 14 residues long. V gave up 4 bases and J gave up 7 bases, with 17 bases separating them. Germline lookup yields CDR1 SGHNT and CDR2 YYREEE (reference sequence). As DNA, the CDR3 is TGTGCCAGCAGCATGGGACGAAGCACAGGTGGCTACACCTTC. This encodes CASSMGRSTGGYTF.

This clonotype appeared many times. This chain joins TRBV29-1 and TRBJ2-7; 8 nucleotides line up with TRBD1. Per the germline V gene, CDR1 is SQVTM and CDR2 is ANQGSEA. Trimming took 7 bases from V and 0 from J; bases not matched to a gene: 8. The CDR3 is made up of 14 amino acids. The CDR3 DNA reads TGCAGCGGGTACCAGACAGGGGACTCCTACGAGCAGTACTTC. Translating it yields CSGYQTGDSYEQYF.

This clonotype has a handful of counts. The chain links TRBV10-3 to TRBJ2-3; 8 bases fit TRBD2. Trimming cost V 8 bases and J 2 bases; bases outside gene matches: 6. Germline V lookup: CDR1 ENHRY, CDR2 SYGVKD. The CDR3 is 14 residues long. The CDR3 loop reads CAIATSGTTDTQYF. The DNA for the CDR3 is TGTGCCATCGCCACTAGCGGTACCACAGATACGCAGTATTTT.

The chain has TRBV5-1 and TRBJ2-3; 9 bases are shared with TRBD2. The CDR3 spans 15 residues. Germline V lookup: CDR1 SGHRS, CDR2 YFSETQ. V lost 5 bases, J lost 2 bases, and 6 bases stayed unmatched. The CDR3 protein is CASRSSGAPTDTQYF. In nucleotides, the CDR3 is TGCGCCAGCAGGTCTAGCGGGGCGCCCACAGATACGCAGTATTTT. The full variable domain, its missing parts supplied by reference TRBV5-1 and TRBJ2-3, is KAGVTQTPRYLIKTRGQQVTLSCSPISGHRSVSWYQQTPGQGLQFLFEYFSETQRNKGNFPGRFSGRQFSNSRSEMNVSTLELGDSALYLCASRSSGAPTDTQYFGPGTRLTVL.

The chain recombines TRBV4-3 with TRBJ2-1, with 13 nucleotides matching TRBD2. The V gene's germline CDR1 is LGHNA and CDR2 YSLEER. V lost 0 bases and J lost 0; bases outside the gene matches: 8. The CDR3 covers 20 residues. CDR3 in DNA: TGCGCCAGCAGCCAAGAGACTAGCGGGGGGCACCGAAGCTCCTACAATGAGCAGTTCTTC. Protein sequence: CASSQETSGGHRSSYNEQFF.

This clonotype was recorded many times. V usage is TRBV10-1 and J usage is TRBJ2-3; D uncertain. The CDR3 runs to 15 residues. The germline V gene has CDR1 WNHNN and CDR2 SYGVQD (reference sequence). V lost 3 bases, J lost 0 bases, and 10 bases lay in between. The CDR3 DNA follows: TGCGCCAGCAGTGATCAGACGCAGAGCACAGATACGCAGTATTTT. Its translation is CASSDQTQSTDTQYF.

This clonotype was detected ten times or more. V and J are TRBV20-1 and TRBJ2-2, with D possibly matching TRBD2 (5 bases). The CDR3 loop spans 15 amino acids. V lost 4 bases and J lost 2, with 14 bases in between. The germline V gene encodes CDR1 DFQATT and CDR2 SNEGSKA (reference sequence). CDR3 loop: CSANRGGHNTGELFF. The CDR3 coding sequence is TGCAGTGCTAACCGGGGTGGGCACAACACCGGGGAGCTGTTTTTT.